This passage covers 8 T cell receptor beta chains from one sample sequenced in a study of T cells in Graves' hyperthyroidism and ophthalmopathy. Amplified TCR beta CDR3 regions came from RNA transcripts. The TCR CDR3 first-round RT-PCR relied on the HTBI primer set. TCRdb re-analysed the multiplex PCR reads in MiXCR, keeping a single row per CDR3 protein. The table has about 350,000 distinct CDR3 sequences, roughly 14% seen once. Sequenced sample: blood. The receptors here all came from a woman aged 25 to 45 with Graves' hyperthyroidism.

This clonotype was recorded many times. This chain connects TRBV20-1 to TRBJ2-1; D may be TRBD2 (6 bases). CDR1 is DFQATT and CDR2 is SNEGSKA in the germline V gene (reference sequence). The CDR3 loop spans 13 amino acids. V lost 6 bases and J 4 bases, leaving 13 bases between the germline ends. This chain's CDR3 is CSASGGTYNEQFF. Here the CDR3 DNA reads TGCAGTGCCAGCGGTGGGACTTACAATGAGCAGTTCTTC.

This clonotype was observed at least ten times. V gene TRBV20-1 combines with J gene TRBJ2-7; D uncertain. CDR3 length: 14 residues. Trimming removed 0 bases from V and 0 bases from J, with 9 bases in between. The germline gives CDR1 DFQATT, CDR2 SNEGSKA (reference sequence). As DNA, the CDR3 is TGCAGTGCTAGAGATCGAATGGTCTCCTACGAGCAGTACTTC. This gives the protein CSARDRMVSYEQYF.

In this sample, this clonotype turned up many times. The V gene is TRBV7-2, the J gene TRBJ2-7; possibly TRBD2 for D (6 bases). CDR3 length equals 14 residues. Germline V gives CDR1 SGHTA, CDR2 FQGNSA. With 1 base removed from V and 2 bases from J, the gap between germline ends came to 9 bases. CDR3 loop: CASSLVPGAYEQYF. The CDR3 region has the DNA TGTGCCAGCAGCTTAGTTCCGGGGGCCTACGAGCAGTACTTC. The variable domain in full, with the rest retrieved from reference TRBV7-2 and TRBJ2-7, is GAGVSQSPSNKVTEKGKDVELRCDPISGHTALYWYRQSLGQGLEFLIYFQGNSAPDKSGLPSDRFSAERTGGSVSTLTIQRTQQEDSAVYLCASSLVPGAYEQYFGPGTRLTVT.

The table lists this clonotype with many counts. The rearrangement uses TRBV2 and TRBJ1-3; 7 bases fit TRBD1. This CDR3 spans 14 amino acids. The ends lost 7 bases at V and 3 bases at J; junction bases unmatched: 6. Per germline, CDR1 SNHLY and CDR2 FYNNEI. The CDR3 protein is CASIQGGVGNTIYF. Here the CDR3 DNA reads TGTGCCAGCATTCAGGGGGGAGTTGGAAACACCATATATTTT.

This clonotype was observed at least ten times. V is TRBV28 and J is TRBJ1-5; weak D call: TRBD1 (6 bases). V was trimmed by 6 bases and J by 3 bases, leaving 9 bases between them. This CDR3 region has 13 residues. Germline V lookup: CDR1 MDHEN, CDR2 SYDVKM. The CDR3 here is CASRWDTNQPQHF. The CDR3 nucleotides read TGTGCCAGCAGATGGGACACCAATCAGCCCCAGCATTTT.

In its sample, this clonotype was seen a few times. The chain employs TRBV29-1 and TRBJ1-1; possible D gene TRBD1, 6 bases. CDR3 length: 12 residues. V was pared by 5 bases and J by 8 bases, with 15 bases between. Germline V gene lookup returns CDR1 SQVTM and CDR2 ANQGSEA. The CDR3 is CSVSQGTREAFF. CDR3 sequence (DNA): TGCAGCGTTTCGCAGGGGACTCGAGAAGCTTTCTTT.

This clonotype has just a few counts. It may be a read error: a sequence one base away is much more abundant. J is TRBJ2-7 and V is TRBV28; D unclear. Trimming removed 5 bases from V and 1 base from J, with 15 bases in between. The CDR3 runs to 15 residues. The V gene's germline CDR1 is MDHEN and CDR2 SYDVKM. In DNA, the CDR3 is TGTGCCAGCAGTCCGACCTCGCGGTTATCCTACGAGCAGTACTTC. This gives the protein CASSPTSRLSYEQYF. The complete variable domain, with remaining parts taken from reference TRBV28 and TRBJ2-7, reads DVKVTQSSRYLVKRTGEKVFLECVQDMDHENMFWYRQDPGLGLRLIYFSYDVKMKEKGDIPEGYSVSREKKERFSLILESASTNQTSMYLCASSPTSRLSYEQYFGPGTRLTVT.

This clonotype was detected ten times or more. The chain recombines TRBV7-2 with TRBJ1-1; TRBD1 matches at 7 bases. The germline V gene encodes CDR1 SGHTA and CDR2 FQGNSA. The V and J ends lost 5 bases and 4 bases, in that order; junction bases with no gene match: 4. The CDR3 consists of 13 residues. CDR3 amino acids: CASSPRQGTEAFF. DNA of the CDR3: TGTGCCAGCAGCCCCCGACAGGGCACTGAAGCTTTCTTT.